Below, 2 T cell receptor beta chains from the same sample are listed, as sequenced in a study of beta chain features in type 1 diabetes. Study-wide results and caveats: For Type 1 diabetes patients, all four CD4+ subsets carried TCRB CDR3s that were moderately but significantly shorter.

Expressed TCRB transcripts were sequenced because the isolated RNA had all been reverse transcribed beforehand. Method: immunoSEQ multiplex PCR; TCRdb's copy keeps in-frame clones and lacks some. In the table there are under 300,000 clones, roughly 25% of which are singletons. These TCRs are of unknown antigen specificity. Material: naive CD4+ T cells from blood. The receptor source for this set is a woman in her twenties or thirties with type 1 diabetes.

The V call is TRBV5-6, the J call TRBJ1-2; D remains ambiguous. Trimming left V 4 bases short and J 3 bases short, with 16 bases between. Germline CDR1 is SGHDT and CDR2 is YYEEEE. The CDR3 has 15 amino acids. The CDR3 loop reads CASSLRPNGDYGYTF. CDR3 DNA: TGTGCCAGCAGCCTGAGGCCTAACGGGGACTATGGCTACACCTTC. The full variable domain, with the rest looked up from reference TRBV5-6 and TRBJ1-2, is DAGVTQSPTHLIKTRGQQVTLRCSPKSGHDTVSWYQQALGQGPQFIFQYYEEEERQRGNFPDRFSGHQFPNYSSELNVNALLLGDSALYLCASSLRPNGDYGYTFGSGTRLTVV.

The chain is built from TRBV27 and TRBJ2-2, with 7 bases lining up with TRBD1. This CDR3 comprises 14 residues. CDR1 is MNHEY and CDR2 is SMNVEV in the germline V gene (reference sequence). Trimming took 8 bases from V and 6 from J; bases not matched to a gene: 9. In DNA form, the CDR3 reads TGTGCCAGCGGAACGACAGGGTTCTCCGGGGAGCTGTTTTTT. Protein product: CASGTTGFSGELFF.